The subject of this entry is one TCR beta chain. The target antigen is unknown. This specimen belongs to a study of T-cell reconstitution after alpha-beta-depleted transplantation in children. Broader study findings: Newly produced T cells mostly accounted for T-cell counts and diversity one year post-transplant.

Preparation of the TCRbeta library used unique molecular identifiers. TCRdb itself ran the PCR reads through MiXCR, one entry per CDR3 protein. The sample carries 100,000 or so distinct CDR3 sequences, 23% recorded once. This CDR3 region has 12 residues. Per the germline V gene, CDR1 is MDHEN and CDR2 is SYDVKM. Sequenced here: PBMCs, sampled before TCRalphabeta/CD19-depleted stem cell transplant. This sequence was found in a boy aged 2 to 9 with acute lymphoblastic leukemia, due to receive a stem cell transplant. This chain uses TRBV28 with TRBJ1-3; D not resolved. CDR3 DNA sequence: TGTGCTACGTCGGTAAAGGAAAGCACCATATATTTT. This translates into CATSVKESTIYF.